This TCR beta chain was captured in a study of blood T cells in healthy people across ages. Study results and limitations: Greater diversity and more naive CD4+ cells were seen in long-lived donors than in aged donors. The fall in TCR beta diversity per million T cells was roughly linear with age.

As to this clonotype: The antigen is undetermined.

Drawn from each donor were approximately 9.2 milliliters of peripheral blood. The CDR3 is 15 residues long. Trimming stripped 7 bases from V and 7 bases from J, with 20 bases between. A second PCR of 7 to 11 cycles used a sample-barcoded 5' primer and a J-beta primer mix. Carrying 12 random nucleotides, a template-switch adaptor labeled each individual cDNA molecule. TCRdb reprocessed the 5' RACE reads via MiXCR and lists one record per CDR3 protein. The sample includes about 1.5 million distinct CDR3 sequences, 40% to 50% of them seen just once. The chain combines TRBV12-3 or TRBV12-4 with TRBJ1-3, with a possible D match to TRBD1 (5 bases). Sequenced input: blood. The TCR originated in a young woman in good health. The CDR3 DNA is TGTGCCAGCACGGACAAGGGGACTAGCCCGAACACCATATATTTT. This sequence encodes CASTDKGTSPNTIYF.